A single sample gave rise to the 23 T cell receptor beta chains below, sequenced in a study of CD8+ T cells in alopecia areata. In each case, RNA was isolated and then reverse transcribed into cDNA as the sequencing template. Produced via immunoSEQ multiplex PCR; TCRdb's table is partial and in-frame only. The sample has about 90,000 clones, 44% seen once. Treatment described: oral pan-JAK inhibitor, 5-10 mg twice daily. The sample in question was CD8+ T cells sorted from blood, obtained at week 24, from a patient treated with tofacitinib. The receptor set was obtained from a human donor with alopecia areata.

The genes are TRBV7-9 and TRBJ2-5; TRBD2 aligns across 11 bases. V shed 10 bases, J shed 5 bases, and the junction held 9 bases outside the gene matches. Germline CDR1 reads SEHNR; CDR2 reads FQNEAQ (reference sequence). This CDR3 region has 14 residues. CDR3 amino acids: CAIAGGPVIETQYF. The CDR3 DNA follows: TGTGCCATAGCGGGAGGGCCGGTCATTGAGACCCAGTACTTC.

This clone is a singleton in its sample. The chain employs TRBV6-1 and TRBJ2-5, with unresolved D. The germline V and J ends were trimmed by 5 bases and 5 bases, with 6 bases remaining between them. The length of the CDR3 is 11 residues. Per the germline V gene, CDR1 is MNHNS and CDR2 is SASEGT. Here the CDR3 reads CASSFGETQYF. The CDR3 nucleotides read TGTGCCAGCAGTTTTGGGGAGACCCAGTACTTC.

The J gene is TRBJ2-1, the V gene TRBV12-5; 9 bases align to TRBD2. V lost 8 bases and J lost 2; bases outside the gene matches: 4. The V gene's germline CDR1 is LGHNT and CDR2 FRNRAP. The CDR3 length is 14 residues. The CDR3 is CASSTSGPYNEQFF. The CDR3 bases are TGTGCTAGTTCCACTAGCGGGCCCTACAATGAGCAGTTCTTC. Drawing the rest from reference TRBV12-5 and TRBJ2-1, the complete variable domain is DARVTQTPRHKVTEMGQEVTMRCQPILGHNTVFWYRQTMMQGLELLAYFRNRAPLDDSGMPKDRFSAEMPDATLATLKIQPSEPRDSAVYFCASSTSGPYNEQFFGPGTRLTVL.

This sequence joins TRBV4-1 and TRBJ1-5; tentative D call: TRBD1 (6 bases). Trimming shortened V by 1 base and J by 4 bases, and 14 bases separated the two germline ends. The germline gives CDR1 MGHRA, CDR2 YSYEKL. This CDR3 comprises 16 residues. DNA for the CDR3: TGCGCCAGCAGCCAAGGGCCACGGGGGGCTAATCAGCCCCAGCATTTT. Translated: CASSQGPRGANQPQHF.

The CDR3 bases are TGCAGCGTTGAAGGAGTCACGGCTCGGGTCGAAGCTTTCTTT. It codes for CSVEGVTARVEAFF. The chain combines TRBV29-1 with TRBJ1-1; D gene unclear. CDR1 and CDR2 from the germline V gene are SQVTM and ANQGSEA. The CDR3 has 14 amino acids. V gave up 1 base and J gave up 8 bases, with 17 bases separating them.

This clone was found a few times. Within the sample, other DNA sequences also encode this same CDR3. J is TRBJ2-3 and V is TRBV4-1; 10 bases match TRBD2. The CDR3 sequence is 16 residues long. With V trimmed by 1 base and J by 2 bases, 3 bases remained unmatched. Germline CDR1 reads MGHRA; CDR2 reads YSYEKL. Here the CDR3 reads CASSQGLAGNTDTQYF. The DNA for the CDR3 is TGCGCCAGCAGCCAAGGACTAGCGGGCAACACAGATACGCAGTATTTT.

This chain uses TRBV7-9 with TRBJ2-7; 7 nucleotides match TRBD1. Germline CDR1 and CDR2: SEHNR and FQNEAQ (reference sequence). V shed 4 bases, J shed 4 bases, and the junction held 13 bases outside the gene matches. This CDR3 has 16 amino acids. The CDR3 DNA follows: TGTGCCAGCAGCTCGTTCGGACAGGACAGAGTTTACGAGCAGTACTTC. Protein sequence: CASSSFGQDRVYEQYF.

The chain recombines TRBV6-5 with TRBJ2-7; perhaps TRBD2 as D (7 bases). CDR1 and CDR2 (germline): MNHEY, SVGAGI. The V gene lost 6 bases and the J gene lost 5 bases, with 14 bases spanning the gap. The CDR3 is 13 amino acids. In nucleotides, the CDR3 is TGTGCCAGCAGAGCTGCGGGGGCAGACGAGCAGTACTTC. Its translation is CASRAAGADEQYF.

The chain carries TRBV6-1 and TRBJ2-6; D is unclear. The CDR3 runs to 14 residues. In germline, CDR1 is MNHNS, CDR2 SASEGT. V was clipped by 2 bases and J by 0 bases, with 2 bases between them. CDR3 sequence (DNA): TGTGCCAGCAGTGAAATCTCTGGGGCCAACGTCCTGACTTTC. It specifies CASSEISGANVLTF.

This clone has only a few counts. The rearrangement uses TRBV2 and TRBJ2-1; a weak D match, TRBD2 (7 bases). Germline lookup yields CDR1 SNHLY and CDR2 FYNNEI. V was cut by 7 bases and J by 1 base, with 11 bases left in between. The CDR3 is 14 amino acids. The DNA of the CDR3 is TGTGCCAGCAACGGGGGGCTGTCCTACAATGAGCAGTTCTTC. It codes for CASNGGLSYNEQFF.

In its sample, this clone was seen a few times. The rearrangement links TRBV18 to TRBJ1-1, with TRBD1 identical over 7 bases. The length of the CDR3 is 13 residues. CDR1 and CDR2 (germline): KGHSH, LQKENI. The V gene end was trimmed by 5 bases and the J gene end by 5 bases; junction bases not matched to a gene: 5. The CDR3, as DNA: TGTGCCAGCTCAGAGGGGGCGAGGACTGAAGCTTTCTTT. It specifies CASSEGARTEAFF.

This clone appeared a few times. The CDR3 DNA reads TGTGCCAGCAGCGTAGCTAGCGGGGCTTCCTACGAGCAGTACTTC. Translating it yields CASSVASGASYEQYF. This chain links TRBV9 with TRBJ2-7; 9 nucleotides agree with TRBD2. V dropped 0 bases and J dropped 1; count of bases not matched to a gene: 2. This CDR3 has 15 residues. The germline V gene has CDR1 SGDLS and CDR2 YYNGEE.

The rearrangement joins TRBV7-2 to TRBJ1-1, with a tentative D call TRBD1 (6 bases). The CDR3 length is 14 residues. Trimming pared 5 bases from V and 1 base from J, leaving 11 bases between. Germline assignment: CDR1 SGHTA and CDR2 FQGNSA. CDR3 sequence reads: CASSPWTANTEAFF. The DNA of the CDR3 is TGTGCCAGCAGCCCATGGACAGCGAACACTGAAGCTTTCTTT.

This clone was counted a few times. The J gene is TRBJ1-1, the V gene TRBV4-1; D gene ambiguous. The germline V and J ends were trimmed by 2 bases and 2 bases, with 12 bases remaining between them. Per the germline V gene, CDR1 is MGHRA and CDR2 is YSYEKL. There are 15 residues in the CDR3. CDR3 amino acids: CASSQTSPGNTEAFF. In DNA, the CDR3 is TGCGCCAGCAGCCAAACGTCCCCCGGAAACACTGAAGCTTTCTTT.

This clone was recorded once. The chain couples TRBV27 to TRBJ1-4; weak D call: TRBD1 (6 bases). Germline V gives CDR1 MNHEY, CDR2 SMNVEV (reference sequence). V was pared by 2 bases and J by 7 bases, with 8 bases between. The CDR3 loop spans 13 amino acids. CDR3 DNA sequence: TGTGCCAGCAGTTTAAAGGGGGGTGAAAAACTGTTTTTT. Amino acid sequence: CASSLKGGEKLFF.

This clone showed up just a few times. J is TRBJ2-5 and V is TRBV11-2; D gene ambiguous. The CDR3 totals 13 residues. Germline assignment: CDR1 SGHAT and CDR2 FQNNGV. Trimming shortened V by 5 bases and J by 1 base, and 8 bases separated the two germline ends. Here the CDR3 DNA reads TGTGCCAGCAGCCCCCCCACCCAAGAGACCCAGTACTTC. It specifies CASSPPTQETQYF. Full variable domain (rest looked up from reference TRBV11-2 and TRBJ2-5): EAGVAQSPRYKIIEKRQSVAFWCNPISGHATLYWYQQILGQGPKLLIQFQNNGVVDDSQLPKDRFSAERLKGVDSTLKIQPAKLEDSAVYLCASSPPTQETQYFGPGTRLLVL.

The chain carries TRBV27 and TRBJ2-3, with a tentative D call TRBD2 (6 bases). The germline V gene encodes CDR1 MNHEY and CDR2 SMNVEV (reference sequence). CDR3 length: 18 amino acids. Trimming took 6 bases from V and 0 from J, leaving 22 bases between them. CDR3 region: CASSRNRGNLYSTDTQYF. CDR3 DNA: TGTGCCAGCAGCCGCAACCGGGGGAACCTTTACAGCACAGATACGCAGTATTTT.

CDR3 bases: TGTGCCAGCAGCGCCACAGGTCAGGTAGGGGGTGAGCAGTTCTTC. Its protein is CASSATGQVGGEQFF. The chain couples TRBV7-9 to TRBJ2-1; D is possibly TRBD1 (6 bases). The CDR3 covers 15 residues. Per the germline V gene, CDR1 is SEHNR and CDR2 is FQNEAQ (reference sequence). Trimming removed 5 bases from V and 9 bases from J, with 20 bases in between.

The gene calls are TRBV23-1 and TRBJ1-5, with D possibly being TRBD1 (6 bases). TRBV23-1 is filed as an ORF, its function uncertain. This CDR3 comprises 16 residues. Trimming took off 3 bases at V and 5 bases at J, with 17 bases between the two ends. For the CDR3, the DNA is TGCGCCAGCAGTCACCACTTACAGGGTGGGGATCAGCCCCAGCATTTT. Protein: CASSHHLQGGDQPQHF.

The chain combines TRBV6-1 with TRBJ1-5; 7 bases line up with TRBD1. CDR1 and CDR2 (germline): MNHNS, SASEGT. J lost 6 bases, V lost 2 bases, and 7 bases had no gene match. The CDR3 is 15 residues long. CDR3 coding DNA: TGTGCCAGCAGTGAAAACAGGGGAGGGGGTCAGCCCCAGCATTTT. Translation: CASSENRGGGQPQHF.

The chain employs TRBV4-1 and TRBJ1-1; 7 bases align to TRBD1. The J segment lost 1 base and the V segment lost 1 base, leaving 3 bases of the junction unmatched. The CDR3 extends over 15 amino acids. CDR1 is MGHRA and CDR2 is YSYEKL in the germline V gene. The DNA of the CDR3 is TGCGCCAGCAGCCAAGCCACAGGGGCGAACACTGAAGCTTTCTTT. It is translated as CASSQATGANTEAFF.

The CDR3 here is CASSLTEATDTQYF. The DNA for the CDR3 is TGTGCCAGCAGTCTGACAGAAGCCACAGATACGCAGTATTTT. This chain uses TRBV27 with TRBJ2-3; a weak D match, TRBD1 (5 bases). Trimming removed 5 bases at V and 2 bases at J, with 11 bases between. The CDR3 has 14 residues. Germline values: CDR1 MNHEY, CDR2 SMNVEV (reference sequence).

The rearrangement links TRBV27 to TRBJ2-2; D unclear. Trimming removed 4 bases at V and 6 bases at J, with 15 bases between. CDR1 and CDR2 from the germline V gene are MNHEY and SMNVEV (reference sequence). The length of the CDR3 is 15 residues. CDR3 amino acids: CASSSQTKYAGELFF. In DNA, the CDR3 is TGTGCCAGCAGTTCCCAGACAAAGTACGCCGGGGAGCTGTTTTTT.